This T cell receptor beta chain appears in the sequencing data of a study of radiation and T cells in renal cell carcinoma (dated by TCRdb to the early 2020s). Some background on the complete study: In total, approximately 51 samples, comprising around 25 tumors and about 27 peripheral blood samples, were subjected to TCR beta sequencing. The final blood draw was performed at 4 weeks after radiation, at the same time as nephrectomy. A total of over 4 million unique CDR3 nucleotide sequences, encoding some 2,700,000 unique CDR3 amino acid sequences, were found across all 50 or so samples.

Of note for this clone: There is no known antigen for this receptor. The input lacks base qualities; no much larger clone sits a single base away.

Points the paper makes about the study in general: Because pretreatment tumor biopsies were not available, the study could not determine whether clonotypes were already present within the tumor at baseline. Changes in the blood repertoire were not tracked past 4 weeks after treatment. In blood, the top tumor clonotypes increased between baseline and 2 weeks post-radiation and then shrank by 4 weeks, which suggests that tumor-resident clones expanded only transiently. Because the trial had a single-armed design, the trial could not examine how radiation dose or scheduling affected the TCR repertoire.

From the cysteine up to the phenylalanine, the CDR3 has a length of 14 residues. Only CDR3 DNA is held: 42 bases, read in frame from base 1. CDR1 MNHNS and CDR2 SASEGT are derived from the germline V gene. V loses 7 bases, J loses 1 base, and the germline ends lie 11 bases apart. TCR beta libraries were generated from genomic DNA with the immunoSEQ kit, following the manufacturer's recommendations. To prepare libraries, a first multiplex PCR with proprietary primers was run, followed by a second PCR that added unique barcodes, and a bead cleanup was done after each round. A kit-provided positive control reaction and a negative control reaction were included in every sample batch. The final libraries were assessed on an Agilent 4200 TapeStation D1000 ScreenTape, pooled by volume, and quantified by qPCR. Sequencing was performed on an Illumina NextSeq500 with a MidOutput 150-cycle cartridge, and 156 Read1 and 15 Index1 cycles were run with kit custom primers. The pooled library was loaded at around 0.93 pM with about 21% PhiX control spiked in. In the source study's methods: Vendor-processed data were analyzed in R, with a clonotype defined as all T cells sharing the same CDR3 nucleotide sequence. For clone abundance analyses, frequencies were normalized to the 10,000 most abundant clones in each sample. Before analysis, public T cell clones were removed, and these numbered fewer than six per sample on average. Tumor-enriched clonotypes and baseline blood-enriched clonotypes were defined as those with an abundance difference of at least 32-fold between compartments. A beta-binomial differential abundance model was used to identify clonotypes that expanded or contracted between blood time points. Tumor-blood repertoire similarity was measured with the Baroni-Urbani and Buser coefficient, and groups were compared using two-tailed Wilcoxon tests in R. TCRdb retrieved this table from immuneACCESS and kept in-frame rearrangements only. Not all clones are present; in checked studies, unresolved V genes account for under half, and no reason is known for the remainder. The V and J calls and clone size are taken from that table; D and trimming were inferred from the DNA. The sample table holds some 150,000 clones, of which around 88% were seen once. In total, the top ten clones hold over 15% of the sample.

Interpreted using the paper, the time point label stands for: blood 4 weeks post-SBRT, at nephrectomy. This specimen's treatment or condition label, per the study, means: 15 Gy SBRT to primary tumor, nephrectomy 4 weeks later. Samples were obtained from a clinical trial, in which 15 Gy stereotactic body radiation therapy was delivered to primary renal cell carcinomas and nephrectomy was performed 4 weeks later. Serial peripheral blood from radiation-treated patients was sampled at baseline, 2 weeks and 4 weeks after SBRT to track tumor-enriched clonotypes. Every patient had renal cell carcinoma of clear cell pathology. Genomic DNA for TCR sequencing was prepared using the QIAamp DNA Blood Mini Kit (Qiagen). Samples were included in the analyses only if all quality control checks were passed.

This material consisted of blood, taken from a patient whose treatment included radiotherapy and nephrectomy. This sequence originates from a woman aged 50 to 60 with renal cell carcinoma. Rearrangement joined TRBV6-1 to TRBJ1-3; a weak D assignment points to TRBD1 (5 bases agree). The nucleotide sequence is given as TGTGCCAGCACGCAGGGATTTTCTGGAAACACCATATATTTT. It translates to CASTQGFSGNTIYF.